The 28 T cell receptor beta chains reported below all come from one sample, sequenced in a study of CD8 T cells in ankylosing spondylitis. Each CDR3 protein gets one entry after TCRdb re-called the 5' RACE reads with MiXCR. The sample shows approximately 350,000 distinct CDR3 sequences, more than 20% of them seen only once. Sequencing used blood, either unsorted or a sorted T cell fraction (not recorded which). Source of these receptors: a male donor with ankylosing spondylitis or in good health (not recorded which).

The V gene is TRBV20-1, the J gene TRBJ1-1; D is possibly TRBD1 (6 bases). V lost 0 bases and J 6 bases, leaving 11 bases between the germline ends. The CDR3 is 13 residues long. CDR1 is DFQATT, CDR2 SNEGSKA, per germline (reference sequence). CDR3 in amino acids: CSARDEGGSEAFF. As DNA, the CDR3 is TGCAGTGCTAGAGATGAGGGGGGCTCTGAAGCTTTCTTT.

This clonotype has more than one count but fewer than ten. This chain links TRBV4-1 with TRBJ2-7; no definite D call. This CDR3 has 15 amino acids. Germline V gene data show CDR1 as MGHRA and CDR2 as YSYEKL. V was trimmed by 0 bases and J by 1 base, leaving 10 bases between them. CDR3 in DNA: TGCGCCAGCAGCCAAGATGCGGACGGTTCCTACGAGCAGTACTTC. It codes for CASSQDADGSYEQYF.

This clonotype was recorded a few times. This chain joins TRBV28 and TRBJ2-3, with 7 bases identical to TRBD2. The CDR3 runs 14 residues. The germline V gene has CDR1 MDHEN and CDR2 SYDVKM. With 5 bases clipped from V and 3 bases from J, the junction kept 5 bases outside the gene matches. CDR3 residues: CASSRLRGTDTQYF. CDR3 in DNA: TGTGCCAGCAGTCGTCTGCGGGGGACAGATACGCAGTATTTT. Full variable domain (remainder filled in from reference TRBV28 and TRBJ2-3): DVKVTQSSRYLVKRTGEKVFLECVQDMDHENMFWYRQDPGLGLRLIYFSYDVKMKEKGDIPEGYSVSREKKERFSLILESASTNQTSMYLCASSRLRGTDTQYFGPGTRLTVL.

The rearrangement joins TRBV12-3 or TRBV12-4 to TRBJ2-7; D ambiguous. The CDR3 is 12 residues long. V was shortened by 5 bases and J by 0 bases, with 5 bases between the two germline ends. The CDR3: CASSPYSYEQYF. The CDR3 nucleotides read TGTGCCAGCAGTCCCTACTCCTACGAGCAGTACTTC.

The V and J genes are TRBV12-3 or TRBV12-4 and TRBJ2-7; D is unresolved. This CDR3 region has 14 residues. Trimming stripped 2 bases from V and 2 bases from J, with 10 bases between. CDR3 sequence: CASSLLYRAYEQYF. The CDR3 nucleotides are TGTGCCAGCAGTTTATTGTACAGAGCCTACGAGCAGTACTTC.

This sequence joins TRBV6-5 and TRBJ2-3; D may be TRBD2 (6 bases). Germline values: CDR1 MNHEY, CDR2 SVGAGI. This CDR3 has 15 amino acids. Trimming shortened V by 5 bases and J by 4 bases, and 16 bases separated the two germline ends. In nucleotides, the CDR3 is TGTGCCAGCAGTCACGGGACTCTGGGCGCAGATACGCAGTATTTT. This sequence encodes CASSHGTLGADTQYF.

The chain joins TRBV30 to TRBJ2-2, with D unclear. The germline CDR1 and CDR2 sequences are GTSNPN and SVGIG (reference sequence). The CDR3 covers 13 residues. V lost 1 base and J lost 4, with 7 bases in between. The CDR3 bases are TGTGCCTGGAGTGGGCAGCCCACCGGGGAGCTGTTTTTT. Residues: CAWSGQPTGELFF.

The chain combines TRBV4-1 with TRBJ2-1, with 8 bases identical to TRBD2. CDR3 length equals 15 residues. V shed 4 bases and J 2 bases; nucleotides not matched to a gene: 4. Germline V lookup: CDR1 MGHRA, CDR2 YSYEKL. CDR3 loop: CASSPTSGPYNEQFF. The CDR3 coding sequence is TGCGCCAGCAGCCCCACTAGCGGACCCTACAATGAGCAGTTCTTC.

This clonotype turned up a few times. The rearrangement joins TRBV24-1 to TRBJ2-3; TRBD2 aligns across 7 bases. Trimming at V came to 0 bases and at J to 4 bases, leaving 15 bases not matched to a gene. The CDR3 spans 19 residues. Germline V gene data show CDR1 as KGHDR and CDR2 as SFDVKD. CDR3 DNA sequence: TGTGCCACCAGTGATTTGCAAATGGGCTCTGGACTAGATCCAGATACGCAGTATTTT. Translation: CATSDLQMGSGLDPDTQYF.

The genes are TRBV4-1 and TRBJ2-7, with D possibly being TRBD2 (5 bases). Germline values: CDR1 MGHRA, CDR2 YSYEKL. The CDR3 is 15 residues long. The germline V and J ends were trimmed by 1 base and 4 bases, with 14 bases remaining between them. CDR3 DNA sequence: TGCGCCAGCAGCCAAGGAAGGAGGCAGCCGTACGAGCAGTACTTC. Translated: CASSQGRRQPYEQYF.

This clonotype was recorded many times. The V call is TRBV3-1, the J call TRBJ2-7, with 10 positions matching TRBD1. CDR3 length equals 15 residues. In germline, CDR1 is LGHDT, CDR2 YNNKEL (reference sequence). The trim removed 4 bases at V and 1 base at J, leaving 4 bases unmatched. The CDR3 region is CASSPGQGGSYEQYF. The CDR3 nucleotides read TGTGCCAGCAGCCCAGGACAGGGGGGTTCCTACGAGCAGTACTTC.

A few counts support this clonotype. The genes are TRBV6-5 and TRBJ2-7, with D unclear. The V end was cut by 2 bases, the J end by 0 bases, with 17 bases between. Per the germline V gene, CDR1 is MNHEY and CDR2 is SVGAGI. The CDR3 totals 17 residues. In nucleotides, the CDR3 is TGTGCCAGCAGTTACATCCCACCTCGACCAAGCTCCTACGAGCAGTACTTC. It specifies CASSYIPPRPSSYEQYF.

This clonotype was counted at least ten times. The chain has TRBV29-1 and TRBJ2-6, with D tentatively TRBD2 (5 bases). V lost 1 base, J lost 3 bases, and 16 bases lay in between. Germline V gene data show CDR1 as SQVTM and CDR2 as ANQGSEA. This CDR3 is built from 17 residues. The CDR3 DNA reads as TGCAGCGTTGAAGTTTGGGTAAGGACTCATGGGGCCAACGTCCTGACTTTC. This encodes CSVEVWVRTHGANVLTF. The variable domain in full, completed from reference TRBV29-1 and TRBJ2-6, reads SAVISQKPSRDICQRGTSLTIQCQVDSQVTMMFWYRQQPGQSLTLIATANQGSEATYESGFVIDKFPISRPNLTFSTLTVSNMSPEDSSIYLCSVEVWVRTHGANVLTFGAGSRLTVL.

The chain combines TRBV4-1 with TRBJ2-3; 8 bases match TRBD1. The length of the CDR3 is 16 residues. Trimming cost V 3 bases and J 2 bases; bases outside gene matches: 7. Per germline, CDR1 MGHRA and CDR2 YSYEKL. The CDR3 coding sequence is TGCGCCAGCAGCCAGACCGGGACAGGCGACACAGATACGCAGTATTTT. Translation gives CASSQTGTGDTDTQYF.

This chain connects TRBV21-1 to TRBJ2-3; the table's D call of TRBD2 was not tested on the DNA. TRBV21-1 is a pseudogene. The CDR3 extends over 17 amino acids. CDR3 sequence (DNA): TGTGCCAGCAGCAAAGAAGTGAGGGGGAGGAGGGCAGATACGCAGTATTTT. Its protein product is CASSKEVRGRRADTQYF.

DNA for the CDR3: TGTGCCAGCAGTTTATCGAACCGGCCGGCCTATGGCTACACCTTC. The encoded protein is CASSLSNRPAYGYTF. The chain has TRBV27 and TRBJ1-2, with D unresolved. With 0 bases removed from V and 4 bases from J, the gap between germline ends came to 12 bases. Germline CDR1 and CDR2: MNHEY and SMNVEV (reference sequence). The CDR3 totals 15 residues.

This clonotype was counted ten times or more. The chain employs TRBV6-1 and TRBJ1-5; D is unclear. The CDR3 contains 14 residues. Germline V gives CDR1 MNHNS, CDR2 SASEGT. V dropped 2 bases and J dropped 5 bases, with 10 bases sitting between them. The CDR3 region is CASSENSPHQPQHF. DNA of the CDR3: TGTGCCAGCAGTGAAAACAGCCCCCATCAGCCCCAGCATTTT.

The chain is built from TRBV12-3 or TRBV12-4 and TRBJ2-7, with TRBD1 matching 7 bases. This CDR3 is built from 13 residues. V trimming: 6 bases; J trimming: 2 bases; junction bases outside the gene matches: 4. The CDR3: CASSQGVPYEQYF. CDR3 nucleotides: TGTGCCAGCAGCCAGGGGGTCCCCTACGAGCAGTACTTC.

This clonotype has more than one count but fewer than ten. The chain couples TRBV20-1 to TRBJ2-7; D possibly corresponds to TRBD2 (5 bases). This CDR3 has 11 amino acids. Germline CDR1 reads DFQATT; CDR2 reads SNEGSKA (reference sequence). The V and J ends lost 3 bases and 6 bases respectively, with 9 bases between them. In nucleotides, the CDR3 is TGCAGTGCTAGTGAGGGTGGCGAGCAGTACTTC. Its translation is CSASEGGEQYF.

The CDR3 DNA sequence: TGTGCCAGCAGTGAGTCCGGGACAGGGAGCGAAAAACTGTTTTTT. This gives the protein CASSESGTGSEKLFF. J is TRBJ1-4 and V is TRBV2; 9 nucleotides match TRBD1. Germline CDR1 and CDR2: SNHLY and FYNNEI. The CDR3 sequence is 15 residues long. J lost 8 bases, V lost 3 bases, and 7 bases had no gene match.

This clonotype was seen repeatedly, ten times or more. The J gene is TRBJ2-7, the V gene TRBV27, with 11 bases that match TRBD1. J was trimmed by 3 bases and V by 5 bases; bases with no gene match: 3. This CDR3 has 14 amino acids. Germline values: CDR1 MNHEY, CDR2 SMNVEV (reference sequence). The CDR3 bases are TGTGCCAGCAGTACCGGGACAGGGGGCTACGAGCAGTACTTC. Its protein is CASSTGTGGYEQYF.

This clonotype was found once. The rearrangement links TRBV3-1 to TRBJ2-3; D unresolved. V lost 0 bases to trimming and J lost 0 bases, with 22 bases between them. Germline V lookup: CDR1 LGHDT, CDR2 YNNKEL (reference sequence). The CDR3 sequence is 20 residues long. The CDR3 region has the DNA TGTGCCAGCAGCCAAGATTTCCTGCCGGGCAAGTCTTCTAGCACAGATACGCAGTATTTT. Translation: CASSQDFLPGKSSSTDTQYF.

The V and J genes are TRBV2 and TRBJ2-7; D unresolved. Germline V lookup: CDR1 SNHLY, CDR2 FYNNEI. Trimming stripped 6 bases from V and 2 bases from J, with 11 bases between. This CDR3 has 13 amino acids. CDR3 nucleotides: TGTGCCAGCAGGGGAACGCCGACCTACGAGCAGTACTTC. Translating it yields CASRGTPTYEQYF.

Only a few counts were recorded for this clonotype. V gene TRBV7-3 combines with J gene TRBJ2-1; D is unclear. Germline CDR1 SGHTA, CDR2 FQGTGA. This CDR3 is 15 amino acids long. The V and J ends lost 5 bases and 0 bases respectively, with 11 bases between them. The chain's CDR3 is CASSRIQSSYNEQFF. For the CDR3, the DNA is TGTGCCAGCAGCCGAATACAGAGCTCCTACAATGAGCAGTTCTTC.

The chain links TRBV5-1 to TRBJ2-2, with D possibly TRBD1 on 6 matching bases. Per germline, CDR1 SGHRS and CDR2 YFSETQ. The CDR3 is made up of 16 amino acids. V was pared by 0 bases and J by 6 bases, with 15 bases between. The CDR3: CASSLVGRGHAGELFF. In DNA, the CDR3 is TGCGCCAGCAGCTTGGTTGGCAGGGGTCATGCCGGGGAGCTGTTTTTT.

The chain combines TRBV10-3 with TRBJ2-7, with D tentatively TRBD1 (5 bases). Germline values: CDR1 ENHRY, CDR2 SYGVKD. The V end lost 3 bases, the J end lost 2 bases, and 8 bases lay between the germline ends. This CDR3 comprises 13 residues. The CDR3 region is CAISDGAPYEQYF. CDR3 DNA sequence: TGTGCCATCAGTGATGGGGCGCCCTACGAGCAGTACTTC.

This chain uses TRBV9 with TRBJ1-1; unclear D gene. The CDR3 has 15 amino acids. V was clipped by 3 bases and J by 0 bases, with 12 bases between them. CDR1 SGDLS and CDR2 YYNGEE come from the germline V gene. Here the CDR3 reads CASSAGSPMNTEAFF. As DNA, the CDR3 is TGTGCCAGCAGCGCAGGTAGCCCCATGAACACTGAAGCTTTCTTT.

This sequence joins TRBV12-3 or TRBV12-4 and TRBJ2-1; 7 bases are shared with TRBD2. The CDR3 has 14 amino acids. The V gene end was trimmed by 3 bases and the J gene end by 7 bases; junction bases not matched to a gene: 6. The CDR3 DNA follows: TGTGCCAGCAGTTTTGGACGGGGGGTTAATGAGCAGTTCTTC. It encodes CASSFGRGVNEQFF.